The next 11 T cell receptor beta chains were all read from a single sample in a study of T cells in Graves' hyperthyroidism and ophthalmopathy. From RNA transcripts, TCR beta CDR3 regions were amplified. The study used the HTBI primer set for a first-round RT-PCR of the TCR CDR3. One entry per CDR3 protein results from TCRdb running MiXCR on the multiplex PCR reads. The sample gives 500,000 to 650,000 distinct CDR3 sequences, more than 14% of which show up once; approximately 12% is in the top ten. Sequences were obtained from blood. These receptors came from a woman between 50 and 59 years old with Graves' ophthalmopathy.

Ten or more counts support this clonotype. The rearrangement joins TRBV6-2 or TRBV6-3 to TRBJ2-7; TRBD1 aligns across 7 bases. CDR3 length equals 16 residues. The V segment lost 6 bases and the J segment 0 bases; nucleotides outside the gene matches: 11. Germline-derived CDR1 and CDR2 are MNHEY and SVGEGT. This CDR3 is CASRRTGQLSSYEQYF. CDR3 bases: TGTGCCAGCAGACGGACGGGACAGCTGAGCTCCTACGAGCAGTACTTC.

The chain joins TRBV9 to TRBJ2-1; D call uncertain. Germline lookup yields CDR1 SGDLS and CDR2 YYNGEE. This CDR3 is 14 amino acids long. Between the trimmed V and J ends, which lost 3 bases and 4 bases, there was a span of 11 bases. CDR3 bases: TGTGCCAGCAGCGCCCTGAACCAGTACAATGAGCAGTTCTTC. It codes for CASSALNQYNEQFF.

The sample holds many counts of this clonotype. The chain uses TRBV18 and TRBJ2-3; TRBD2 aligns across 9 bases. This CDR3 contains 15 residues. V lost 3 bases and J lost 4; bases outside the gene matches: 5. Germline lookup yields CDR1 KGHSH and CDR2 LQKENI. Here the CDR3 reads CASSPSGSSADTQYF. CDR3 nucleotides: TGTGCCAGCTCACCTAGCGGGAGTTCGGCAGATACGCAGTATTTT.

This chain uses TRBV20-1 with TRBJ2-3, with 10 bases aligning to TRBD2. In germline, CDR1 is DFQATT, CDR2 SNEGSKA (reference sequence). The CDR3 contains 15 residues. Trimming removed 6 bases from V and 2 bases from J; junction bases left unmatched: 8. Written as DNA, the CDR3 is TGCAGTGCACCCGAGCGGGAGGGAGCCACAGATACGCAGTATTTT. This gives the protein CSAPEREGATDTQYF.

Notes on this clonotype: A much larger clonotype is one base distant, so this may be a read error. This chain links TRBV27 with TRBJ2-3; D is possibly TRBD1 (7 bases). Germline CDR1 is MNHEY and CDR2 is SMNVEV (reference sequence). The length of the CDR3 is 16 residues. The V and J ends lost 5 bases and 0 bases respectively, with 15 bases between them. CDR3 protein: CASSPGGGASTDTQYF. CDR3 DNA: TGTGCCAGCAGTCCAGGGGGAGGCGCTAGCACAGATACGCAGTATTTT.

This chain connects TRBV19 to TRBJ2-2; 10 bases align to TRBD1. The germline CDR1 and CDR2 sequences are LNHDA and SQIVND (reference sequence). J gave up 6 bases and V 3 bases, and 4 bases lay outside the gene matches. The CDR3 has 15 amino acids. In DNA, the CDR3 is TGTGCCAGTAGTATCGGGACAGGGGTCCCCGGGGAGCTGTTTTTT. Its protein product is CASSIGTGVPGELFF.

In its sample, this clonotype was seen a few times. This sequence joins TRBV20-1 and TRBJ2-7; TRBD2 aligns across 8 bases. Germline CDR1 and CDR2: DFQATT and SNEGSKA (reference sequence). There are 14 residues in the CDR3. Trimming cost V 3 bases and J 1 base; bases outside gene matches: 5. The CDR3 sequence: CSARDSGASYEQYF. The CDR3 DNA follows: TGCAGTGCTAGGGATAGCGGGGCTTCCTACGAGCAGTACTTC.

This clonotype was found many times. The chain has TRBV7-3 and TRBJ2-1; maybe TRBD1 (5 bases). The length of the CDR3 is 13 residues. The ends were cut back, 5 bases at V and 6 bases at J, with 11 bases in the middle. Germline V lookup: CDR1 SGHTA, CDR2 FQGTGA. The CDR3 is CASSDQGRNEQFF. The CDR3 DNA sequence: TGTGCCAGCAGCGATCAGGGTCGCAATGAGCAGTTCTTC. Full variable domain (remainder filled in from reference TRBV7-3 and TRBJ2-1): GAGVSQTPSNKVTEKGKYVELRCDPISGHTALYWYRQSLGQGPEFLIYFQGTGAADDSGLPNDRFFAVRPEGSVSTLKIQRTERGDSAVYLCASSDQGRNEQFFGPGTRLTVL.

The rearrangement uses TRBV4-1 and TRBJ2-1; D unresolved. Trimming cost V 1 base and J 7 bases, with 14 bases left between them. CDR1 MGHRA and CDR2 YSYEKL come from the germline V gene. CDR3 size: 15 residues. The CDR3 is CASSQALGSRNEQFF. DNA of the CDR3: TGCGCCAGCAGCCAAGCCCTCGGGTCCAGGAATGAGCAGTTCTTC.

V gene TRBV19 combines with J gene TRBJ2-3; D tentatively fits TRBD1 or TRBD2 (6 bases each). The CDR3 extends over 15 amino acids. From germline, CDR1 is LNHDA and CDR2 SQIVND (reference sequence). Trimming cost V 1 base and J 5 bases, with 13 bases left between them. CDR3 loop: CASSIAQGRIDTQYF. The CDR3 DNA sequence: TGTGCCAGTAGTATAGCCCAGGGGAGGATAGATACGCAGTATTTT.

This clonotype was found many times. The V call is TRBV7-2, the J call TRBJ1-3; a possible D gene is TRBD1 (6 bases). CDR1 is SGHTA and CDR2 is FQGNSA in the germline V gene. V was clipped by 5 bases and J by 0 bases, with 17 bases between them. This CDR3 is built from 17 residues. CDR3 in amino acids: CASSLRSGATSGNTIYF. The CDR3 DNA sequence: TGTGCCAGCAGCCTGCGTTCAGGGGCCACCTCTGGAAACACCATATATTTT.